This T cell receptor beta chain was captured by sequencing in a study of T cells after yellow fever vaccination. Study-wide results and limits: Contamination by abundant bulk-population clonotypes could be present in FACS-sorted repertoires.

As for this clonotype: Its antigen remains unidentified.

Researchers made TCR cDNA using 5'RACE template switching, and this step added a universal primer site and UMIs. TCRdb called the 5' RACE reads again in MiXCR, with one record for every CDR3 protein. The table records roughly 320,000 distinct CDR3 sequences, approximately 11% of them present only once. Sequencing was performed on CD4+ T cells sorted from PBMCs, taken 45 days after the yellow fever booster vaccination. The origin of this receptor is a man aged 18 to 29 who received the YFV17D yellow fever vaccine.

CDR3 DNA sequence: TGTGCCACCAGCAAACAGGGTGATGGCTACACCTTC. This gives the protein CATSKQGDGYTF. J is TRBJ1-2 and V is TRBV15; the D gene is possibly TRBD1 (6 bases). CDR1 is LNHNV and CDR2 is YYDKDF in the germline V gene (reference sequence). The CDR3 loop spans 12 amino acids. Deletions cut 4 bases from V and 6 bases from J, with 9 bases between.